This TCR beta chain was retrieved from a study of CD8 T cells in ankylosing spondylitis. Study outcomes and limitations: Among TCR beta sequences, a motif of 7 to 9 highly homologous variants appeared characteristic of ankylosing spondylitis blood. In synovial fluid and blood from reactive arthritis, some motif variants were previously reported. The clones that were linked to disease were reported to be significantly enriched in matched synovial fluid samples from ankylosing spondylitis patients.

As regards this clonotype: Its specificity is not known.

TCRdb reprocessed the 5' RACE reads with MiXCR, giving one entry per CDR3 protein. The data show around 340,000 distinct CDR3 sequences, with approximately 15% seen just once and about 1% held by the top ten. Trimming stripped 7 bases from V and 2 bases from J, with 9 bases between. Looked up from germline, CDR1 is SQVTM and CDR2 is ANQGSEA. CDR3 size: 12 residues. The chain carries TRBV29-1 and TRBJ1-3, with a weak D call TRBD1 (5 bases). Sequencing used blood, either unsorted or a sorted T cell fraction (not recorded which). The receptor was derived from a male donor with ankylosing spondylitis or in good health (not recorded which). The CDR3 region has the DNA TGCAGCGGAGGGGATGCTGGAAACACCATATATTTT. The encoded protein is CSGGDAGNTIYF.